Listed below are T cell receptor beta chains from one sample, sequenced in a study of OX40 agonist ivuxolimab in advanced cancers. Profiled with immunoSEQ multiplex PCR; TCRdb holds only in-frame clones, not every one. Of approximately 50,000 clones in the sample, about 93% were seen once. The sequenced sample was CD4+ or CD8+ T cells sorted from blood, obtained in a trial of the OX40 agonist ivuxolimab. These receptor sequences come from an adult with an advanced solid tumor such as melanoma, head and neck, liver or kidney cancer. Both conserved end residues are part of each CDR3. Each record gives: V gene, J gene, CDR3 protein.

V gene: TRBV28
J gene: TRBJ2-6
CDR3 protein: CASSSAGAGANVLTF

V gene: TRBV6-5
J gene: TRBJ2-7
CDR3 protein: CASSAPGVEQYF

V gene: TRBV11-2
J gene: TRBJ2-2
CDR3 protein: CASSLFPSGVNTGELFF

V gene: TRBV11-3
J gene: TRBJ2-1
CDR3 protein: CASSLGTPGYQRYNEQFF

V gene: TRBV11-2
J gene: TRBJ2-7
CDR3 protein: CASSLGGEEQYF

V gene: TRBV4-3
J gene: TRBJ2-7
CDR3 protein: CASSQDRGYEQYF

V gene: TRBV7-9
J gene: TRBJ1-2
CDR3 protein: CASRVGDRGNYGYTF

V gene: TRBV9
J gene: TRBJ2-7
CDR3 protein: CASSVVGTGRDYEQYF

V gene: TRBV6-5
J gene: TRBJ2-1
CDR3 protein: CASSFLGQGRYNEQFF

V gene: TRBV10-3
J gene: TRBJ2-4
CDR3 protein: CAISEGLGGVVQYF

V gene: TRBV5-4
J gene: TRBJ1-2
CDR3 protein: CASSLEPGDRVDGYTF

V gene: TRBV7-9
J gene: TRBJ1-2
CDR3 protein: CASSLGSGFYGYTF

V gene: TRBV27
J gene: TRBJ2-1
CDR3 protein: CASRRGLDNEQFF

V gene: TRBV6-1
J gene: TRBJ1-3
CDR3 protein: CASSEREDGAGNTIYF